This record looks at one TCR beta chain sequence and its context. Libraries were prepared by immunoSEQ multiplex PCR; TCRdb keeps only in-frame clonotypes and omits some of them. The table shows roughly 200,000 clones, with around 91% occurring only once. The sample originates from a study of blood T cell repertoires in COVID-19. Material for sequencing was peripheral blood. The clonotype comes from a man aged 45 to 65 with acute or convalescent COVID-19.

CDR3 DNA sequence: TGTGCCAGCAGCCCAGTCCTTGATGAAAAACTGTTTTTT. Translation: CASSPVLDEKLFF. The rearrangement joins TRBV7-9 to TRBJ1-4, with no clear D. From germline, CDR1 is SEHNR and CDR2 FQNEAQ (reference sequence). Trimming removed 5 bases from V and 6 bases from J, with 10 bases in between. The length of the CDR3 is 13 residues.